The 28 T cell receptor beta chains below were found in one sample sequenced in a study of naive and memory T cell subsets. Both TRBC1 and TRBC2 were covered by a beta constant-region primer of two equimolar oligonucleotides. Nested alpha and beta constant-region primers with the SP2 primer drove four PCR rounds on ligated cDNA. TCRdb passed the UMI-ligation and nested PCR reads through MiXCR, listing each CDR3 protein once. The sample holds approximately 80,000 distinct CDR3 sequences; 9% are singletons and the top ten take 1.2%. Sequencing was done on a sample of naive CD8+ T cells from blood. These TCRs come from a human donor in good health.

This clonotype was observed at least ten times. The rearrangement links TRBV27 to TRBJ2-7; TRBD2 aligns across 11 bases. The CDR3 spans 12 residues. The V gene end was trimmed by 5 bases and the J gene end by 9 bases; junction bases not matched to a gene: 3. Germline CDR1 and CDR2: MNHEY and SMNVEV (reference sequence). The CDR3 DNA reads TGTGCCAGCAGTCAGGGACTAGCGGCGCAGTACTTC. This translates into CASSQGLAAQYF.

This clonotype was counted at least ten times. The chain links TRBV10-3 to TRBJ2-7; D is undetermined. The CDR3 is made up of 13 amino acids. Germline-derived CDR1 and CDR2 are ENHRY and SYGVKD. Trimming took 2 bases from V and 4 from J, leaving 9 bases between them. The CDR3 DNA is TGTGCCATCAGTGAGGACCCCAATTACGAGCAGTACTTC. Its translation is CAISEDPNYEQYF.

The J gene is TRBJ2-6, the V gene TRBV29-1, with TRBD1 matching 8 bases. The CDR3 contains 16 residues. J lost 5 bases, V lost 7 bases, and 13 bases had no gene match. The germline gives CDR1 SQVTM, CDR2 ANQGSEA. The CDR3 sequence is CSAKTGADGWANVLTF. As DNA, the CDR3 is TGCAGCGCAAAGACAGGGGCAGATGGCTGGGCCAACGTCCTGACTTTC.

This clonotype was picked up a small number of times. CDR3 sequence reads: CASSSIAGGPYEQYF. DNA for the CDR3: TGTGCCAGCTCATCGATAGCGGGAGGGCCCTACGAGCAGTACTTC. This chain links TRBV18 with TRBJ2-7, with TRBD2 matching over 11 bases. With V trimmed by 5 bases and J by 2 bases, 5 bases remained unmatched. This CDR3 region has 15 residues. Germline CDR1 and CDR2: KGHSH and LQKENI.

CDR3 nucleotide sequence: TGTGCCAGCAGCCAATCCAGGGGCCACTACGAGCAGTACTTC. The encoded protein is CASSQSRGHYEQYF. The chain combines TRBV3-1 with TRBJ2-7; tentatively, D is TRBD1 (6 bases). Germline assignment: CDR1 LGHDT and CDR2 YNNKEL (reference sequence). The V end lost 2 bases, the J end lost 3 bases, and 11 bases lay between the germline ends. This CDR3 is built from 14 residues.

Turning to this clonotype: This may stem from a read error, because a much larger clone lies one nucleotide away. V gene TRBV11-1 combines with J gene TRBJ2-7; D possibly corresponds to TRBD2 (6 bases). Germline V CDR1 and CDR2: SGHAT, FQDESV (reference sequence). The CDR3 loop spans 13 amino acids. CDR3 nucleotides: TGTGCCAGCAGCCCTAGAGGGACTCTAGTAATTGGCTTC. This encodes CASSPRGTLVIGF.

The chain links TRBV28 to TRBJ2-3, with D possibly called TRBD1 or TRBD2 (6 bases each). The CDR3 has 15 amino acids. CDR1 MDHEN and CDR2 SYDVKM come from the germline V gene. V lost 4 bases and J lost 3, with 14 bases in between. The CDR3 DNA sequence: TGTGCCAGCAGTTACCGGGGGCTCGGTACAGATACGCAGTATTTT. It codes for CASSYRGLGTDTQYF.

The rearrangement joins TRBV7-6 to TRBJ2-3; TRBD2 aligns across 11 bases. Germline-derived CDR1 and CDR2 are SGHVS and FNYEAQ. This CDR3 comprises 17 residues. V trimming: 5 bases; J trimming: 3 bases; junction bases outside the gene matches: 10. DNA of the CDR3: TGTGCCAGCAGCCCGCGACTAGCGGGGAGTATTACAGATACGCAGTATTTT. It yields the protein CASSPRLAGSITDTQYF.

This clonotype was detected only a few times. This sequence joins TRBV27 and TRBJ2-1; 7 nucleotides align to TRBD2. The V segment lost 5 bases and the J segment 5 bases; nucleotides outside the gene matches: 9. The germline CDR1 and CDR2 sequences are MNHEY and SMNVEV (reference sequence). This CDR3 has 15 amino acids. The CDR3 is CASSPWGGAHNEQFF. The CDR3 DNA follows: TGTGCCAGCAGTCCCTGGGGAGGGGCTCACAATGAGCAGTTCTTC.

This rearrangement joins TRBV4-1 to TRBJ2-5; tentative D call: TRBD1 (6 bases). V was shortened by 7 bases and J by 5 bases, with 20 bases between the two germline ends. This CDR3 spans 15 amino acids. Per the germline V gene, CDR1 is MGHRA and CDR2 is YSYEKL. CDR3 coding DNA: TGCGCCAGCAAACCGAGAACAGGGACGCAGGAGACCCAGTACTTC. It translates to CASKPRTGTQETQYF.

V is TRBV28 and J is TRBJ2-1; D is ambiguous. Germline CDR1 MDHEN, CDR2 SYDVKM. The CDR3 extends over 14 amino acids. Trimming stripped 5 bases from V and 2 bases from J, with 10 bases between. The CDR3 loop is CASSLSVTYNEQFF. In DNA, the CDR3 is TGTGCCAGCAGTCTAAGTGTAACCTACAATGAGCAGTTCTTC.

The genes are TRBV12-3 or TRBV12-4 and TRBJ2-5, with 12 nucleotides matching TRBD2. The CDR3 contains 15 residues. V was pared by 6 bases and J by 4 bases, with 6 bases of the junction left unmatched. CDR3 sequence (DNA): TGTGCCAGCAGACGGACTAGCGGGATGCGAGAGACCCAGTACTTC. Translation: CASRRTSGMRETQYF.

There are many counts of this clonotype. V and J are TRBV20-1 and TRBJ1-5, with D possibly being TRBD1 (6 bases). The V end was cut by 3 bases, the J end by 9 bases, with 24 bases between. The CDR3 consists of 16 residues. Germline loops: CDR1 DFQATT, CDR2 SNEGSKA (reference sequence). The DNA of the CDR3 is TGCAGTGCTAGGAGTCTGGGACAAGAGTTGGAGCGGCCCCAGCATTTT. Its translation: CSARSLGQELERPQHF.

Ten or more counts support this clonotype. The chain is built from TRBV20-1 and TRBJ2-2; no clear D. The CDR3 consists of 15 residues. CDR1 and CDR2 (germline): DFQATT, SNEGSKA (reference sequence). V dropped 0 bases and J dropped 5 bases, with 13 bases sitting between them. The DNA of the CDR3 is TGCAGTGCTAGAGATCTCAACGTGGGAACCGGGGAGCTGTTTTTT. Its translation is CSARDLNVGTGELFF.

The rearrangement links TRBV4-1 to TRBJ2-3, with 10 positions matching TRBD2. Germline V gene sequence: CDR1 MGHRA, CDR2 YSYEKL. The ends lost 1 base at V and 4 bases at J; junction bases unmatched: 5. The CDR3 extends over 16 amino acids. The CDR3 sequence is CASSQVPSGSPDTQYF. CDR3 nucleotides: TGCGCCAGCAGCCAAGTACCTAGCGGGAGCCCAGATACGCAGTATTTT.

This clonotype has ten or more counts. The V and J genes are TRBV7-6 and TRBJ2-1, with 12 nucleotides matching TRBD2. The CDR3 extends over 15 amino acids. The V segment lost 4 bases and the J segment 6 bases; nucleotides outside the gene matches: 4. Germline V lookup: CDR1 SGHVS, CDR2 FNYEAQ. The CDR3 here is CASSSRLAGVNEQFF. In nucleotides, the CDR3 is TGTGCCAGCAGCTCAAGACTAGCGGGAGTCAATGAGCAGTTCTTC.

This clonotype was observed at least ten times. The chain employs TRBV4-1 and TRBJ2-7; D gene uncertain. V lost 1 base and J lost 5, with 9 bases in between. The CDR3 runs 13 residues. CDR1 is MGHRA and CDR2 is YSYEKL in the germline V gene. The CDR3: CASSQGKGNEQYF. CDR3 in DNA: TGCGCCAGCAGCCAAGGGAAAGGGAACGAGCAGTACTTC.

This clonotype was detected a few times. The J gene is TRBJ2-3, the V gene TRBV12-3 or TRBV12-4, with TRBD2 identical over 11 bases. This CDR3 region has 19 residues. After removal of 3 bases from V and 0 bases from J, the junction contained 11 bases not matched to a gene. The CDR3 protein is CASSLGLAGGLASTDTQYF. The CDR3 nucleotides read TGTGCCAGCAGTTTGGGCCTAGCGGGAGGACTTGCTAGCACAGATACGCAGTATTTT.

The chain links TRBV5-1 to TRBJ1-1; D is unresolved. V was trimmed by 0 bases and J by 6 bases, leaving 15 bases between them. Per germline, CDR1 SGHRS and CDR2 YFSETQ. The CDR3 loop spans 15 amino acids. CDR3 nucleotide sequence: TGCGCCAGCAGCTTGGTGGGCCCAACCTCCGCTGAAGCTTTCTTT. It encodes CASSLVGPTSAEAFF.

This clonotype showed up many times. The CDR3 sequence: CASSISFRGNQPQHF. CDR3 bases: TGTGCCAGTAGTATATCCTTTAGGGGCAATCAGCCCCAGCATTTT. The chain carries TRBV19 and TRBJ1-5, with D uncertain. Germline loops: CDR1 LNHDA, CDR2 SQIVND (reference sequence). There are 15 residues in the CDR3. V gave up 2 bases and J gave up 2 bases, with 10 bases separating them.

This clonotype was picked up many times. The V and J genes are TRBV10-3 and TRBJ1-5, with D perhaps TRBD1 (5 bases). The germline V and J ends were trimmed by 4 bases and 2 bases, with 9 bases remaining between them. This CDR3 has 14 amino acids. Germline V gives CDR1 ENHRY, CDR2 SYGVKD. The CDR3 is CAISVGDGNQPQHF. The CDR3 nucleotides are TGTGCCATCAGTGTAGGGGATGGCAATCAGCCCCAGCATTTT.

This clonotype appeared a few times. V and J are TRBV7-6 and TRBJ1-1; D gene uncertain. Germline values: CDR1 SGHVS, CDR2 FNYEAQ. The CDR3 contains 11 residues. V was pared by 1 base and J by 10 bases, with 7 bases between. CDR3 bases: TGTGCCAGCAGCTTAGATGGAGTAGCTTTCTTT. Translation gives CASSLDGVAFF. The whole variable domain, filled in from reference TRBV7-6 and TRBJ1-1, reads GAGVSQSPRYKVTKRGQDVALRCDPISGHVSLYWYRQALGQGPEFLTYFNYEAQQDKSGLPNDRFSAERPEGSISTLTIQRTEQRDSAMYRCASSLDGVAFFGQGTRLTVV.

This clonotype was found a few times. The J gene is TRBJ1-2, the V gene TRBV7-2, with D perhaps matching TRBD1 (5 bases). The CDR3 covers 16 residues. Germline V gene data show CDR1 as SGHTA and CDR2 as FQGNSA. The germline V and J ends were trimmed by 2 bases and 4 bases, with 17 bases remaining between them. The chain's CDR3 is CASSLLISTASYGYTF. The DNA of the CDR3 is TGTGCCAGCAGCTTACTCATTTCGACAGCCAGCTATGGCTACACCTTC.

This clonotype has just a few counts. The rearrangement links TRBV5-1 to TRBJ2-7; TRBD2 is a possible D gene (6 bases). This CDR3 comprises 14 residues. Germline CDR1 and CDR2: SGHRS and YFSETQ. Trimming shortened V by 1 base and J by 3 bases, and 11 bases separated the two germline ends. This CDR3 is CASSLSPGVYEQYF. CDR3 DNA: TGCGCCAGCAGCTTGTCCCCGGGGGTCTACGAGCAGTACTTC.

The chain has TRBV12-3 or TRBV12-4 and TRBJ1-1; D unclear. This CDR3 spans 14 amino acids. Trimming removed 5 bases at V and 3 bases at J, with 13 bases between. In DNA form, the CDR3 reads TGTGCCAGCAGTCCCCCCCACTGGGACACTGAAGCTTTCTTT. Translated, it gives CASSPPHWDTEAFF.

The CDR3 is CASSLPLRGNEQFF. CDR3 in DNA: TGTGCCAGCAGTCTCCCTTTACGTGGCAATGAGCAGTTCTTC. This rearrangement joins TRBV2 to TRBJ2-1, with no clear D. Germline assignment: CDR1 SNHLY and CDR2 FYNNEI. Trimming took 5 bases from V and 6 from J, leaving 14 bases between them. This CDR3 comprises 14 residues. The variable domain in full, completed from reference TRBV2 and TRBJ2-1, reads EPEVTQTPSHQVTQMGQEVILRCVPISNHLYFYWYRQILGQKVEFLVSFYNNEISEKSEIFDDQFSVERPDGSNFTLKIRSTKLEDSAMYFCASSLPLRGNEQFFGPGTRLTVL.

This clonotype was seen a few times. The chain links TRBV29-1 to TRBJ2-1; no clear D. The germline V gene has CDR1 SQVTM and CDR2 ANQGSEA. Trimming shortened V by 7 bases and J by 10 bases, and 11 bases separated the two germline ends. The CDR3 length is 10 residues. The CDR3 region has the DNA TGCAGCGGTAAGGGTGGGGAGCAGTTCTTC. Encoded protein: CSGKGGEQFF.

This clonotype was observed a handful of times. This sequence joins TRBV30 and TRBJ2-1; TRBD1 aligns across 7 bases. Germline CDR1 is GTSNPN and CDR2 is SVGIG (reference sequence). Trimming took 4 bases from V and 6 from J; bases not matched to a gene: 3. This CDR3 contains 12 residues. The CDR3 is CAWTQGVNEQFF. The CDR3 nucleotides read TGTGCCTGGACCCAGGGGGTCAATGAGCAGTTCTTC.